The rows below give T cell receptor beta chains drawn from one sample of a study of T cell responses to AZD1222 COVID-19 vaccine. The repertoire was sequenced with immunoSEQ multiplex PCR; TCRdb's copy has only in-frame clones and lacks some. The data hold 130,000 or so clones, with approximately 93% observed a single time. The sample here was peripheral blood, taken on day 0 of AZD1222 vaccination. The receptor source for this set is an adult in good health. Both conserved end residues are trimmed from each CDR3. Size is stated for part of the rows, as once, few or many counts, or as a class when the clone is expanded.

size,V,CDR3
once,TRBV11-1,ASSPRAGGPQETQY
.,TRBV7-2,ASSPRTRIKTNTQY
.,TRBV5-4,ASSLQRSDTQY
.,TRBV6-6,ASTVGGQGRAQF
.,TRBV14,ASSQAPGTGLYGYT
once,TRBV9,ASSSPLKTGELF
.,TRBV28,ASSSPAPNQAEAF
.,TRBV6-4,ASRAGQANTEAF
few,TRBV4-1,ASSQLDLLTYTGELF
.,TRBV19,ASSIDPGSTGANVLT
.,TRBV28,ASSRTGYEQY
.,TRBV7-2,ASSPAGAYTGELF
.,TRBV6-6,ASRTSGRAQNEQF
.,TRBV28,ASSLVRGVNYGYT
.,TRBV4-1,ASQGSFNSPLH
.,TRBV6-5,ASRQGSNQPQH
.,TRBV27,ASSPRKGGYSGNTIY